This passage covers 21 T cell receptor beta chains from one sample sequenced in a study of blood T cell repertoires in COVID-19 (dated by TCRdb to 2020 to 2022). Library method: the immunoSEQ multiplex PCR assay. In TCRdb, the immuneACCESS table is reduced to in-frame sequences with V and J assigned. These tables do not hold every clone; where another copy was compared, an unresolved V gene accounts for under half, and the others remain unexplained. This sample holds roughly 160,000 clones; roughly 89% were observed only once. In total, the top ten clones hold under 5% of the sample. The sample was peripheral blood. Receptor source: a woman aged 55-69 years who had recovered from COVID-19.

The V and J genes are TRBV11-3 and TRBJ2-2; D is unresolved. The CDR3 runs 17 residues. From germline, CDR1 is SGHNT and CDR2 YENEEA. With 0 bases removed from V and 0 bases from J, the gap between germline ends came to 11 bases. CDR3 coding DNA: TGTGCCAGCAGCTTAGATCTGAGAGGTCCGAACACCGGGGAGCTGTTTTTT. This translates into CASSLDLRGPNTGELFF.

V and J are TRBV5-1 and TRBJ2-5; 7 bases agree with TRBD2. After removal of 5 bases from V and 1 base from J, the junction contained 11 bases not matched to a gene. There are 16 residues in the CDR3. Germline V gene data show CDR1 as SGHRS and CDR2 as YFSETQ. The CDR3 DNA follows: TGCGCCAGCAGATTTAGGGCTAGCGGCTTCCAAGAGACCCAGTACTTC. Amino acids: CASRFRASGFQETQYF. Full variable domain (rest looked up from reference TRBV5-1 and TRBJ2-5): KAGVTQTPRYLIKTRGQQVTLSCSPISGHRSVSWYQQTPGQGLQFLFEYFSETQRNKGNFPGRFSGRQFSNSRSEMNVSTLELGDSALYLCASRFRASGFQETQYFGPGTRLLVL.

This clone was counted a single time. The DNA for the CDR3 is TGTGCCAGCAGTGACCAGCGGGGTTGGAATGAGCAGTTCTTC. This codes for CASSDQRGWNEQFF. This chain uses TRBV6-1 with TRBJ2-1; TRBD2 matches at 7 bases. V gave up 3 bases and J gave up 7 bases; unmatched junction bases: 6. This CDR3 contains 14 residues. The germline V gene encodes CDR1 MNHNS and CDR2 SASEGT.

The chain couples TRBV2 to TRBJ2-4, with 10 bases identical to TRBD2. J lost 0 bases, V lost 3 bases, and 14 bases had no gene match. The CDR3 sequence is 20 residues long. CDR1 and CDR2 from the germline V gene are SNHLY and FYNNEI. The CDR3 DNA is TGTGCCAGCAGTGATAGGGCCCTTGGACTAGCGGACCCAGCCAAAAACATTCAGTACTTC. This codes for CASSDRALGLADPAKNIQYF.

The rearrangement links TRBV10-3 to TRBJ1-2; 9 nucleotides agree with TRBD1. Germline loops: CDR1 ENHRY, CDR2 SYGVKD. This CDR3 is built from 13 residues. Trimming took 3 bases from V and 13 from J; bases not matched to a gene: 9. CDR3 nucleotide sequence: TGTGCCATCAGTGATGGACAGGGGTCCAGCTCCACCTTC. This codes for CAISDGQGSSSTF.

This rearrangement joins TRBV4-2 to TRBJ2-2, with 8 bases lining up with TRBD2. CDR1 is LGHNA, CDR2 YNFKEQ, per germline. V was pared by 0 bases and J by 0 bases, with 3 bases of the junction left unmatched. CDR3 length: 17 amino acids. For the CDR3, the DNA is TGTGCCAGCAGCCAAGATCCAGCGGGGGCGAACACCGGGGAGCTGTTTTTT. It codes for CASSQDPAGANTGELFF.

The J gene is TRBJ1-2, the V gene TRBV6-5; D is unresolved. The germline V and J ends were trimmed by 1 base and 4 bases, with 10 bases remaining between them. CDR3 length: 14 residues. Germline CDR1 is MNHEY and CDR2 is SVGAGI. In nucleotides, the CDR3 is TGTGCCAGCAGTTACTATCGGGTCGGCTATGGCTACACCTTC. As protein: CASSYYRVGYGYTF.

DNA of the CDR3: TGCAGTGCTGACAGGGAAGGTGGCTACACCTTC. Its translation: CSADREGGYTF. The J gene is TRBJ1-2, the V gene TRBV20-1; TRBD1 matches 7 bases. The CDR3 length is 11 residues. Germline CDR1 DFQATT, CDR2 SNEGSKA (reference sequence). Trimming took 5 bases from V and 7 from J; bases not matched to a gene: 4.

This chain connects TRBV7-2 to TRBJ1-5; D gene uncertain. The CDR3 consists of 12 residues. V lost 2 bases and J lost 6, with 5 bases in between. Germline V gene lookup returns CDR1 SGHTA and CDR2 FQGNSA. The CDR3 loop reads CASSLTSQPQHF. The CDR3 DNA reads TGTGCCAGCAGCTTAACCAGTCAGCCCCAGCATTTT.

The rearrangement uses TRBV4-1 and TRBJ2-5, with 12 nucleotides matching TRBD2. CDR3 size: 20 residues. With 0 bases clipped from V and 7 bases from J, the junction kept 18 bases outside the gene matches. Germline assignment: CDR1 MGHRA and CDR2 YSYEKL. The CDR3 DNA reads as TGCGCCAGCAGCCAAGAAAAGGGGAGAGCTAGCGGGGGGGCTTTTGTGACCCAGTACTTC. Its protein is CASSQEKGRASGGAFVTQYF.

The table lists this clone with a count of one. The chain joins TRBV11-2 to TRBJ1-4; D gene unclear. Trimming pared 0 bases from V and 14 bases from J, leaving 10 bases between. This CDR3 contains 12 residues. Germline values: CDR1 SGHAT, CDR2 FQNNGV. The CDR3 reads CASSLERGPLFF. The CDR3 nucleotides are TGTGCCAGCAGCTTAGAGAGAGGCCCCCTGTTTTTT.

The V and J genes are TRBV5-1 and TRBJ2-3; D possibly corresponds to TRBD2 (5 bases). V lost 0 bases and J lost 0, with 20 bases in between. The CDR3 runs to 19 residues. Per the germline V gene, CDR1 is SGHRS and CDR2 is YFSETQ. The CDR3: CASSLVPVGSGPSTDTQYF. In nucleotides, the CDR3 is TGCGCCAGCAGCTTGGTCCCTGTTGGGAGCGGTCCTAGCACAGATACGCAGTATTTT.

The count of this clone is one. The rearrangement links TRBV28 to TRBJ1-2, with a weak D call TRBD1 (6 bases). The CDR3 sequence is 14 residues long. Between the trimmed V and J ends, which lost 5 bases and 2 bases, there was a span of 12 bases. Looked up from germline, CDR1 is MDHEN and CDR2 is SYDVKM. In DNA, the CDR3 is TGTGCCAGCAGTCCTACAGGGTTAAACTATGGCTACACCTTC. It encodes CASSPTGLNYGYTF.

This clone showed up just once. This chain joins TRBV29-1 and TRBJ1-2; 10 bases agree with TRBD1. V dropped 1 base and J dropped 8; count of bases not matched to a gene: 4. The CDR3 spans 13 residues. CDR1 and CDR2 from the germline V gene are SQVTM and ANQGSEA. This chain's CDR3 is CSVEAGTGEGYTF. The CDR3 DNA sequence: TGCAGCGTTGAAGCCGGGACAGGGGAAGGCTACACCTTC.

The chain is built from TRBV7-9 and TRBJ1-2; 12 nucleotides align to TRBD1. Trimming cost V 4 bases and J 6 bases; bases outside gene matches: 12. Germline-derived CDR1 and CDR2 are SEHNR and FQNEAQ (reference sequence). The CDR3 is 17 residues long. The CDR3 reads CASSSGQGALTEDGYTF. CDR3 sequence (DNA): TGTGCCAGCAGCTCGGGACAGGGGGCCCTTACAGAGGATGGCTACACCTTC.

DNA for the CDR3: TGTGCCAGCAGCTCCAGGGATTATGGCTACACCTTC. This sequence encodes CASSSRDYGYTF. The gene calls are TRBV5-6 and TRBJ1-2; possibly TRBD1 for D (5 bases). The CDR3 is 12 residues long. V was shortened by 3 bases and J by 5 bases, with 8 bases between the two germline ends. Germline CDR1 reads SGHDT; CDR2 reads YYEEEE.

The chain links TRBV13 to TRBJ2-7, with D possibly matching TRBD2 (5 bases). There are 14 residues in the CDR3. V lost 4 bases and J 4 bases, leaving 14 bases between the germline ends. CDR1 is PRHDT, CDR2 FYEKMQ, per germline (reference sequence). The CDR3 here is CASSSSGVSYEQYF. CDR3 nucleotides: TGTGCCAGCAGCTCTTCCGGGGTATCATACGAGCAGTACTTC. Supplemented by reference TRBV13 and TRBJ2-7, the full variable domain reads AAGVIQSPRHLIKEKRETATLKCYPIPRHDTVYWYQQGPGQDPQFLISFYEKMQSDKGSIPDRFSAQQFSDYHSELNMSSLELGDSALYFCASSSSGVSYEQYFGPGTRLTVT.

V is TRBV4-3 and J is TRBJ1-1; no clear D. V was cut by 3 bases and J by 7 bases, with 12 bases left in between. From germline, CDR1 is LGHNA and CDR2 YSLEER. This CDR3 comprises 13 residues. For the CDR3, the DNA is TGCGCCAGCAGCCAGGTCCGGGGTTTTGAAGCTTTCTTT. Translating it yields CASSQVRGFEAFF.

The chain is built from TRBV3-1 (or the pseudogene TRBV3-2) and TRBJ1-5; 8 bases agree with TRBD1. V shed 1 base, J shed 2 bases, and the junction held 1 base outside the gene matches. The CDR3 contains 15 residues. Germline V gives CDR1 LGHDT, CDR2 YNNKEL (reference sequence). CDR3 DNA: TGTGCCAGCAGCCAAGGGGGACAGGGCAATCAGCCCCAGCATTTT. Translating gives CASSQGGQGNQPQHF.

The chain carries TRBV7-2 and TRBJ1-5, with D possibly TRBD1 on 6 matching bases. Per germline, CDR1 SGHTA and CDR2 FQGNSA. CDR3 length: 13 residues. Deletions cut 5 bases from V and 4 bases from J, with 9 bases between. This CDR3 reads CASSTQGNQPQHF. The DNA for the CDR3 is TGTGCCAGCAGCACCCAGGGGAATCAGCCCCAGCATTTT.

V and J are TRBV7-3 and TRBJ1-4, with D hard to call. CDR1 and CDR2 from the germline V gene are SGHTA and FQGTGA. The CDR3 extends over 14 amino acids. Trimming took 8 bases from V and 10 from J, leaving 20 bases between them. CDR3 region: CASCNGEGSPKLFF. The CDR3 DNA sequence: TGTGCCAGCTGCAATGGTGAGGGCTCCCCAAAACTGTTTTTT.